This TCR beta chain was profiled in a study of cytomegalovirus exposure and HLA in healthy donors. Overall study: The use of the same platform for the 90 to 150 validation repertoires and the roughly 680 first-cohort repertoires was reported by a later analysis.

Clones were sequenced by immunoSEQ multiplex PCR, and TCRdb holds only the in-frame ones, with some missing. The data contain over 250,000 clones, about nine tenths of them singletons. Germline V gene sequence: CDR1 MGHDK, CDR2 SYGVNS. The CDR3 contains 17 residues. V shed 2 bases and J 5 bases; nucleotides not matched to a gene: 10. Study-level results: The majority of TCR sequences were rare, yet some public TCRs appeared in many donors. In vitro checks showed that a few CMV-associated chains really do target CMV antigens. It was approximately 150 TCR beta chains that were listed as cytomegalovirus-associated.

Turning to this clone: Its antigen is currently unknown.

The specimen was PBMCs. The receptor was derived from a woman younger than 45 in good health and CMV-seropositive. J is TRBJ2-3 and V is TRBV25-1; 10 bases align to TRBD2. This chain's CDR3 is CASSERGAGGLGDTQYF. CDR3 nucleotide sequence: TGTGCCAGCAGTGAAAGGGGAGCGGGAGGGCTCGGAGATACGCAGTATTTT.